Below are 17 T cell receptor beta chains sequenced from a single sample in a study of T cells in localized non-small cell lung cancer. The table came from immunoSEQ multiplex PCR; TCRdb's copy has only in-frame clones and leaves some out. The sample yields 1,500 or so clones, about 40% seen once. Sequenced material: lung tumor tissue, taken before any cancer treatment. The receptors stem from a woman aged 40-69 years with stage II lung adenocarcinoma.

This chain joins TRBV4-1 and TRBJ1-1; TRBD1 aligns across 8 bases. The germline V gene has CDR1 MGHRA and CDR2 YSYEKL. This CDR3 spans 16 amino acids. The V segment lost 1 base and the J segment 1 base; nucleotides outside the gene matches: 5. CDR3 protein: CASSQGQGARNTEAFF. The DNA of the CDR3 is TGCGCCAGCAGCCAAGGTCAGGGGGCAAGGAACACTGAAGCTTTCTTT.

The genes are TRBV9 and TRBJ2-1; D is ambiguous. The V end lost 5 bases, the J end lost 9 bases, and 12 bases lay between the germline ends. Germline CDR1 reads SGDLS; CDR2 reads YYNGEE. The CDR3 is 12 amino acids. The CDR3 is CASSEPVGEQFF. In DNA, the CDR3 is TGTGCCAGCAGTGAACCTGTGGGTGAGCAGTTCTTC.

V usage is TRBV19 and J usage is TRBJ1-4, with D unresolved. The CDR3 sequence is 15 residues long. Per the germline V gene, CDR1 is LNHDA and CDR2 is SQIVND (reference sequence). Trimming stripped 5 bases from V and 8 bases from J, with 18 bases between. The CDR3 here is CASSPDRRREEKLFF. DNA of the CDR3: TGTGCCAGTAGTCCGGACCGTCGGAGGGAGGAAAAACTGTTTTTT.

The chain is built from TRBV9 and TRBJ1-5; 8 bases fit TRBD1. CDR1 and CDR2 (germline): SGDLS, YYNGEE. After removal of 3 bases from V and 4 bases from J, the junction contained 6 bases not matched to a gene. CDR3 length: 15 amino acids. This CDR3 reads CASSAGQGQNQPQHF. CDR3 bases: TGTGCCAGCAGCGCCGGACAGGGCCAGAATCAGCCCCAGCATTTT. Using reference TRBV9 and TRBJ1-5 for the parts outside the CDR3, the full variable domain is DSGVTQTPKHLITATGQRVTLRCSPRSGDLSVYWYQQSLDQGLQFLIQYYNGEERAKGNILERFSAQQFPDLHSELNLSSLELGDSALYFCASSAGQGQNQPQHFGDGTRLSIL.

By proportion, this clone is medium-sized. The V gene is TRBV6-8, the J gene TRBJ1-1; D remains unclear. The CDR3 loop spans 13 amino acids. Deletions cut 5 bases from V and 6 bases from J, with 13 bases between. Germline V gene lookup returns CDR1 MNHGY and CDR2 SAAAGT. The CDR3 region has the DNA TGTGCCAGCAGTAAAGGGAGGTTCGCTGAAGCTTTCTTT. Protein sequence: CASSKGRFAEAFF.

The chain uses TRBV9 and TRBJ2-1; TRBD1 is a possible D gene (6 bases). V lost 4 bases and J lost 5, with 13 bases in between. Germline lookup yields CDR1 SGDLS and CDR2 YYNGEE. The CDR3 length is 14 residues. This CDR3 is CASSKYNRDNEQFF. The DNA of the CDR3 is TGTGCCAGCAGCAAGTACAACAGGGACAATGAGCAGTTCTTC.

The CDR3 DNA reads TGTGCCAGCAGCTTAGAACCCCCGGGTAGAGGGAGCACAGATACGCAGTATTTT. Translation: CASSLEPPGRGSTDTQYF. This chain links TRBV11-3 with TRBJ2-3, with D maybe TRBD2 (5 bases). CDR1 is SGHNT, CDR2 YENEEA, per germline. This CDR3 region has 18 residues. With 0 bases removed from V and 0 bases from J, the gap between germline ends came to 16 bases.

This chain connects TRBV28 to TRBJ1-1, with TRBD1 as a possible D gene (5 bases). Looked up from germline, CDR1 is MDHEN and CDR2 is SYDVKM. The CDR3 sequence is 14 residues long. The germline V and J ends were trimmed by 2 bases and 5 bases, with 12 bases remaining between them. The DNA for the CDR3 is TGTGCCAGCAGTTTAGAGGGGTTTGTGACTGAAGCTTTCTTT. This sequence encodes CASSLEGFVTEAFF. The variable domain in full, completed from reference TRBV28 and TRBJ1-1, reads DVKVTQSSRYLVKRTGEKVFLECVQDMDHENMFWYRQDPGLGLRLIYFSYDVKMKEKGDIPEGYSVSREKKERFSLILESASTNQTSMYLCASSLEGFVTEAFFGQGTRLTVV.

This clone is hyperexpanded within its sample. The chain joins TRBV6-8 to TRBJ1-5; perhaps TRBD1 as D (5 bases). Germline V CDR1 and CDR2: MNHGY, SAAAGT. The CDR3 length is 14 residues. The V gene lost 6 bases and the J gene lost 4 bases, with 13 bases spanning the gap. The CDR3 spells CASSPGHTNQPQHF. The CDR3 nucleotides are TGTGCCAGCAGCCCCGGACATACAAATCAGCCCCAGCATTTT.

The V and J genes are TRBV18 and TRBJ2-3; possible D gene TRBD2, 6 bases. Germline values: CDR1 KGHSH, CDR2 LQKENI. V gave up 3 bases and J gave up 1 base, with 11 bases separating them. The CDR3 extends over 15 amino acids. In DNA form, the CDR3 reads TGTGCCAGCTCACCGCGGGACCTAGGCACAGATACGCAGTATTTT. It encodes CASSPRDLGTDTQYF.

As for this clone: The germline gene is not matched at one end of the junction; a read error may be the cause. The rearrangement uses TRBV6-8 and TRBJ1-5; D perhaps matches TRBD1 (5 bases). This CDR3 spans 16 amino acids. Germline-derived CDR1 and CDR2 are MNHGY and SAAAGT. CDR3 sequence reads: CASSARQRPGNQPQHF. Written as DNA, the CDR3 is TGTGCTAGCAGTGCCAGACAGAGGCCCGGCAATCAGCCCCAGCATTTT.

This clone has only a few counts. The V gene is TRBV4-1, the J gene TRBJ2-7; maybe TRBD1 (6 bases). CDR3 length: 15 amino acids. Germline V gene lookup returns CDR1 MGHRA and CDR2 YSYEKL. With 3 bases removed from V and 1 base from J, the gap between germline ends came to 13 bases. The CDR3 protein is CASSHLDSPSYEQYF. The CDR3 DNA sequence: TGCGCCAGCAGCCATTTGGACAGTCCGTCCTACGAGCAGTACTTC.

The chain uses TRBV19 and TRBJ1-2; 7 positions match TRBD1. Germline V gives CDR1 LNHDA, CDR2 SQIVND (reference sequence). J lost 7 bases, V lost 3 bases, and 5 bases had no gene match. The CDR3 loop spans 13 amino acids. In DNA, the CDR3 is TGTGCCAGTAGTATCGACAGGGCAGGTGGCTACACCTTC. This translates into CASSIDRAGGYTF.

The chain uses TRBV9 and TRBJ1-6; 12 bases are shared with TRBD1. CDR1 SGDLS and CDR2 YYNGEE come from the germline V gene. CDR3 length: 15 amino acids. The trim removed 4 bases at V and 7 bases at J, leaving 3 bases unmatched. Here the CDR3 reads CASSSGQGANSPLHF. Here the CDR3 DNA reads TGTGCCAGCAGCTCGGGACAGGGGGCAAATTCACCCCTCCACTTT.

This clone was found a few times. The gene calls are TRBV11-1 and TRBJ1-2; 9 positions agree with TRBD1. Germline CDR1 SGHAT, CDR2 FQDESV (reference sequence). The CDR3 totals 15 residues. V shed 4 bases, J shed 8 bases, and the junction held 11 bases outside the gene matches. Here the CDR3 DNA reads TGTGCCAGCAGCTCGTCCGGGACAGGGCCTATGGGCTACACCTTC. Translated: CASSSSGTGPMGYTF. Full variable domain (rest looked up from reference TRBV11-1 and TRBJ1-2): EAEVAQSPRYKITEKSQAVAFWCDPISGHATLYWYRQILGQGPELLVQFQDESVVDDSQLPKDRFSAERLKGVDSTLKIQPAELGDSAMYLCASSSSGTGPMGYTFGSGTRLTVV.

This clone was seen more than once but under ten times. This chain joins TRBV7-7 and TRBJ2-1, with 9 positions matching TRBD2. The CDR3 contains 17 residues. Germline trimming cut 3 bases from V and 0 bases from J; bases unmatched to any gene: 6. CDR1 SSHAT and CDR2 FNYEAQ come from the germline V gene (reference sequence). The CDR3 nucleotides are TGTGCCAGCAGCTTGGTTACTAGCGGGTTCTCCTACAATGAGCAGTTCTTC. This encodes CASSLVTSGFSYNEQFF.

This rearrangement joins TRBV2 to TRBJ1-3, with TRBD1 matching over 12 bases. J lost 1 base, V lost 6 bases, and 4 bases had no gene match. The CDR3 has 16 amino acids. Germline loops: CDR1 SNHLY, CDR2 FYNNEI. CDR3 bases: TGTGCCAGCAGGGGGACAGGGGGCCTTTCTGGAAACACCATATATTTT. This gives the protein CASRGTGGLSGNTIYF.